The 25 T cell receptor beta chains reported below all come from one sample, sequenced in a study of tissue T cells after allogeneic stem cell transplantation. The assay was immunoSEQ multiplex PCR, and TCRdb's table has in-frame clones only and misses some. The sample lists fewer than 30,000 clones; over 75% were seen once. Source: blood, taken before transplantation. These receptors came from a woman aged 18-55 years who later had graft-versus-host disease after an allogeneic stem cell transplant.

The sample holds one count of this clone. The gene calls are TRBV9 and TRBJ1-1; weak D call: TRBD1 (5 bases). The CDR3 spans 15 residues. V was clipped by 4 bases and J by 4 bases, with 17 bases between them. The germline V gene encodes CDR1 SGDLS and CDR2 YYNGEE. CDR3 amino acids: CASSPGGRGGTEAFF. DNA for the CDR3: TGTGCCAGCAGCCCCGGAGGGCGGGGGGGCACTGAAGCTTTCTTT.

This rearrangement joins TRBV11-2 to TRBJ2-2; D could derive from TRBD1 or TRBD2 (5 bases each). The CDR3 has 14 amino acids. With 3 bases removed from V and 7 bases from J, the gap between germline ends came to 12 bases. Germline CDR1 SGHAT, CDR2 FQNNGV. CDR3 sequence: CASSLFSGHGELFF. CDR3 sequence (DNA): TGTGCCAGCAGCTTGTTTTCGGGGCACGGGGAGCTGTTTTTT.

The chain joins TRBV5-4 to TRBJ2-2; D possibly corresponds to TRBD1 (6 bases). The ends were cut back, 0 bases at V and 5 bases at J, with 17 bases in the middle. This CDR3 is built from 17 residues. The germline V gene has CDR1 SGHNT and CDR2 YYREEE (reference sequence). The CDR3 nucleotides read TGTGCCAGCAGCTTGGCCGGGACACCACGAACAACCGGGGAGCTGTTTTTT. It specifies CASSLAGTPRTTGELFF. Full variable domain (remainder filled in from reference TRBV5-4 and TRBJ2-2): ETGVTQSPTHLIKTRGQQVTLRCSSQSGHNTVSWYQQALGQGPQFIFQYYREEENGRGNFPPRFSGLQFPNYSSELNVNALELDDSALYLCASSLAGTPRTTGELFFGEGSRLTVL.

The V call is TRBV2, the J call TRBJ1-1; D call uncertain. Germline-derived CDR1 and CDR2 are SNHLY and FYNNEI. This CDR3 has 11 amino acids. Trimming took off 5 bases at V and 7 bases at J, with 8 bases between the two ends. The CDR3 sequence: CASSSSLEAFF. As DNA, the CDR3 is TGTGCCAGCAGTTCGTCCCTTGAAGCTTTCTTT.

The chain uses TRBV5-1 and TRBJ1-2; TRBD1 might be the D (6 bases). From germline, CDR1 is SGHRS and CDR2 YFSETQ. CDR3 length equals 18 residues. Deletions cut 4 bases from V and 1 base from J, with 23 bases between. The CDR3 DNA sequence: TGCGCCAGCAGCCCTAGCCCCAGGGGATCGGGGAGTAACTATGGCTACACCTTC. This gives the protein CASSPSPRGSGSNYGYTF.

V usage is TRBV9 and J usage is TRBJ1-2; possible D gene TRBD1, 5 bases. The germline CDR1 and CDR2 sequences are SGDLS and YYNGEE. The CDR3 is 12 residues long. Trimming left V 3 bases short and J 7 bases short, with 10 bases between. The CDR3 reads CASSARASGYTF. CDR3 bases: TGTGCCAGCAGCGCCAGGGCTTCTGGCTACACCTTC.

The rearrangement joins TRBV6-4 to TRBJ2-1; 8 positions match TRBD2. With 2 bases clipped from V and 4 bases from J, the junction kept 4 bases outside the gene matches. Germline CDR1 is MRHNA and CDR2 is SNTAGT. This CDR3 is 15 amino acids long. In DNA, the CDR3 is TGTGCCAGCAGTGACCGAGCGGGGGCATACAATGAGCAGTTCTTC. This sequence encodes CASSDRAGAYNEQFF.

The genes are TRBV6-2 or TRBV6-3 and TRBJ1-1, with 11 bases lining up with TRBD1. Trimming at V came to 1 base and at J to 10 bases, leaving 8 bases not matched to a gene. This CDR3 has 15 residues. Germline-derived CDR1 and CDR2 are MNHEY and SVGEGT. The CDR3 nucleotides read TGTGCCAGCAGTTACTGGACAGGGGGCGAAGGTCCAGCTTTCTTT. This encodes CASSYWTGGEGPAFF.

The chain links TRBV14 to TRBJ1-6; D is unresolved. The germline V gene has CDR1 SGHDN and CDR2 FVKESK. Trimming cost V 3 bases and J 4 bases, with 13 bases left between them. The CDR3 loop spans 16 amino acids. The CDR3 sequence is CASSHGQLIYNSPLHF. The DNA for the CDR3 is TGTGCCAGCAGCCATGGGCAACTAATTTATAATTCACCCCTCCACTTT.

This chain uses TRBV5-1 with TRBJ2-1; 11 nucleotides agree with TRBD2. CDR1 and CDR2 from the germline V gene are SGHRS and YFSETQ. J gave up 5 bases and V 4 bases, and 20 bases lay outside the gene matches. There are 20 residues in the CDR3. The CDR3 nucleotides are TGCGCCAGCAGCCTATACTTTAGCGGGAGGGGACAATACGGCGACAATGAGCAGTTCTTC. Translating it yields CASSLYFSGRGQYGDNEQFF.

This clone was detected a few times. DNA of the CDR3: TGTGCCAGCAGGGGACCTTCTGGAAACACCATATATTTT. Translation gives CASRGPSGNTIYF. The chain couples TRBV9 to TRBJ1-3; a possible D gene is TRBD1 (5 bases). The CDR3 extends over 13 amino acids. Germline V gene lookup returns CDR1 SGDLS and CDR2 YYNGEE. Trimming removed 5 bases from V and 1 base from J, with 7 bases in between.

This clone was observed once. The rearrangement uses TRBV7-6 and TRBJ2-1, with TRBD2 matching 7 bases. Germline lookup yields CDR1 SGHVS and CDR2 FNYEAQ. CDR3 size: 16 residues. The J segment lost 7 bases and the V segment lost 5 bases, leaving 14 bases of the junction unmatched. CDR3 sequence: CASSPFGGGPGNEQFF. The CDR3 nucleotides read TGTGCCAGCAGCCCTTTCGGGGGAGGGCCTGGTAATGAGCAGTTCTTC.

This chain uses TRBV28 with TRBJ2-7; D call uncertain. CDR1 and CDR2 from the germline V gene are MDHEN and SYDVKM. Trimming shortened V by 2 bases and J by 2 bases, and 10 bases separated the two germline ends. The CDR3 totals 14 residues. CDR3 protein: CASSLGLGTYEQYF. The DNA for the CDR3 is TGTGCCAGCAGTTTAGGTTTAGGAACCTACGAGCAGTACTTC.

The chain employs TRBV7-9 and TRBJ2-7; the D gene is possibly TRBD2 (7 bases). This CDR3 contains 18 residues. Per germline, CDR1 SEHNR and CDR2 FQNEAQ (reference sequence). V was trimmed by 5 bases and J by 0 bases, leaving 23 bases between them. The CDR3 coding sequence is TGTGCCAGCAGCCTAGGATGGGGGGGGGACACACACTCCTACGAGCAGTACTTC. Its protein is CASSLGWGGDTHSYEQYF. Full variable domain (missing parts from reference TRBV7-9 and TRBJ2-7): DTGVSQNPRHKITKRGQNVTFRCDPISEHNRLYWYRQTLGQGPEFLTYFQNEAQLEKSRLLSDRFSAERPKGSFSTLEIQRTEQGDSAMYLCASSLGWGGDTHSYEQYFGPGTRLTVT.

The chain carries TRBV11-2 and TRBJ1-4, with D perhaps TRBD1 (5 bases). CDR3 length: 18 amino acids. V was cut by 1 base and J by 7 bases, with 22 bases left in between. Germline V gene sequence: CDR1 SGHAT, CDR2 FQNNGV. The CDR3 region has the DNA TGTGCCAGCAGCTTAGTGGGGCCCGGGACGGAGCTTCCTGAAAAACTGTTTTTT. Translating it yields CASSLVGPGTELPEKLFF.

This chain links TRBV9 with TRBJ1-1; maybe TRBD1 (6 bases). The CDR3 covers 13 residues. Germline loops: CDR1 SGDLS, CDR2 YYNGEE. Trimming removed 2 bases from V and 3 bases from J, with 8 bases in between. In DNA form, the CDR3 reads TGTGCCAGCAGCGTTAGGGGGGACACTGAAGCTTTCTTT. It yields the protein CASSVRGDTEAFF.

This clone was picked up one time. The V gene is TRBV7-2, the J gene TRBJ2-2, with unresolved D. CDR1 is SGHTA, CDR2 FQGNSA, per germline. V was pared by 8 bases and J by 9 bases, with 25 bases between. The CDR3 totals 16 residues. The CDR3 bases are TGTGCCAGCGACATCCTAGGGAAGCCCGTAACCCGGGAGCTGTTTTTT. It yields the protein CASDILGKPVTRELFF. Full variable domain (outside the CDR3, taken from reference TRBV7-2 and TRBJ2-2): GAGVSQSPSNKVTEKGKDVELRCDPISGHTALYWYRQSLGQGLEFLIYFQGNSAPDKSGLPSDRFSAERTGGSVSTLTIQRTQQEDSAVYLCASDILGKPVTRELFFGEGSRLTVL.

The genes are TRBV30 and TRBJ2-6, with D perhaps TRBD1 (6 bases). The CDR3 totals 17 residues. V gave up 2 bases and J gave up 2 bases, with 16 bases separating them. Looked up from germline, CDR1 is GTSNPN and CDR2 is SVGIG (reference sequence). The CDR3: CAWSPRGWDAGANVLTF. CDR3 nucleotide sequence: TGTGCCTGGAGTCCCAGGGGTTGGGACGCTGGGGCCAACGTCCTGACTTTC.

This sequence joins TRBV11-2 and TRBJ2-2; no clear D. CDR1 is SGHAT, CDR2 FQNNGV, per germline. This CDR3 contains 13 residues. V was cut by 5 bases and J by 6 bases, with 10 bases left in between. In DNA form, the CDR3 reads TGTGCCAGCAGCCCCACCCGGGCCGGGGAGCTGTTTTTT. The encoded protein is CASSPTRAGELFF.

The chain links TRBV5-1 to TRBJ2-2; the match to TRBD2 covers 7 bases. This CDR3 is built from 15 residues. Germline assignment: CDR1 SGHRS and CDR2 YFSETQ. V lost 3 bases, J lost 2 bases, and 4 bases stayed unmatched. CDR3: CASSSGTINTGELFF. DNA of the CDR3: TGCGCCAGCAGCTCCGGGACTATAAACACCGGGGAGCTGTTTTTT. Drawing the rest from reference TRBV5-1 and TRBJ2-2, the complete variable domain is KAGVTQTPRYLIKTRGQQVTLSCSPISGHRSVSWYQQTPGQGLQFLFEYFSETQRNKGNFPGRFSGRQFSNSRSEMNVSTLELGDSALYLCASSSGTINTGELFFGEGSRLTVL.

This chain uses TRBV7-2 with TRBJ1-1; 10 positions match TRBD1. The CDR3 extends over 15 amino acids. Germline CDR1 SGHTA, CDR2 FQGNSA. The trim removed 6 bases at V and 8 bases at J, leaving 12 bases unmatched. CDR3 amino acids: CASSRRDRGIGEAFF. DNA for the CDR3: TGTGCCAGCAGTCGAAGGGACAGGGGCATCGGGGAAGCTTTCTTT.

J is TRBJ1-5 and V is TRBV27, with 9 nucleotides matching TRBD1. The ends lost 4 bases at V and 4 bases at J; junction bases unmatched: 2. This CDR3 is built from 14 residues. Germline V lookup: CDR1 MNHEY, CDR2 SMNVEV (reference sequence). CDR3: CASSWGQGNQPQHF. The DNA of the CDR3 is TGTGCCAGCAGTTGGGGACAGGGAAATCAGCCCCAGCATTTT.

V and J are TRBV19 and TRBJ1-2; D uncertain. Trimming shortened V by 1 base and J by 8 bases, and 14 bases separated the two germline ends. This CDR3 has 14 residues. Germline loops: CDR1 LNHDA, CDR2 SQIVND (reference sequence). CDR3 loop: CASSIVGSSGGYTF. The CDR3 DNA is TGTGCCAGTAGTATAGTTGGAAGTTCCGGAGGCTACACCTTC.

This clone appeared a single time. The V call is TRBV3-1 (or the pseudogene TRBV3-2), the J call TRBJ2-2, with D possibly TRBD2 on 6 matching bases. The CDR3 sequence is 14 residues long. In germline, CDR1 is LGHDT, CDR2 YNNKEL (reference sequence). Trimming took 4 bases from V and 3 from J, leaving 9 bases between them. CDR3 protein: CASSLADHTGELFF. The CDR3 DNA follows: TGTGCCAGCAGCCTAGCGGACCACACCGGGGAGCTGTTTTTT.

The chain links TRBV6-2 or TRBV6-3 to TRBJ2-6; D is unresolved. V dropped 0 bases and J dropped 1 base, with 7 bases sitting between them. This CDR3 comprises 16 residues. Germline assignment: CDR1 MNHEY and CDR2 SVGEGT. This chain's CDR3 is CASSYSMGSGANVLTF. The DNA for the CDR3 is TGTGCCAGCAGTTACTCGATGGGTTCTGGGGCCAACGTCCTGACTTTC.